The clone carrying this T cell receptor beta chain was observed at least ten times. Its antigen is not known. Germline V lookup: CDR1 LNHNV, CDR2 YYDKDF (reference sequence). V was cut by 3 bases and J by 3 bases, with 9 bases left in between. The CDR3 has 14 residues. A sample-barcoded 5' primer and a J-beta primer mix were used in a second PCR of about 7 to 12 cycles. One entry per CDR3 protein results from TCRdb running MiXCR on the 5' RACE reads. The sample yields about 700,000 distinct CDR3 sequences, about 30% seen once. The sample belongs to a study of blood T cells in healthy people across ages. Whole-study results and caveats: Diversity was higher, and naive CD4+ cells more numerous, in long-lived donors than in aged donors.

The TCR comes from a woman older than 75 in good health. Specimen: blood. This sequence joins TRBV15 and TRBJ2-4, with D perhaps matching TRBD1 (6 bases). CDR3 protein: CATSSRQDKNIQYF. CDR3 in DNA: TGTGCCACCAGCAGCAGACAGGACAAAAACATTCAGTACTTC.